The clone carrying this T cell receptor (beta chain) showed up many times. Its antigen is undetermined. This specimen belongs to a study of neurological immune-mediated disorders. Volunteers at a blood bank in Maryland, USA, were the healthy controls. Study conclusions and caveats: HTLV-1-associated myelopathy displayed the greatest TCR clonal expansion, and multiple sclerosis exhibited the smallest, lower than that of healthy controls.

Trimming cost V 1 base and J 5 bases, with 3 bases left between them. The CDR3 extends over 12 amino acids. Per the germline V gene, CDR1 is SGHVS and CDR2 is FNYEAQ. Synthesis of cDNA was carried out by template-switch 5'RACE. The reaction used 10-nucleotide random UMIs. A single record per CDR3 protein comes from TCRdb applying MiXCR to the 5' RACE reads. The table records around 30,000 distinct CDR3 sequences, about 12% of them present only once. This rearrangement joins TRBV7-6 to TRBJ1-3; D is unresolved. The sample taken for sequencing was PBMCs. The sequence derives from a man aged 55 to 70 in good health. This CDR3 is CASSLDRNTIYF. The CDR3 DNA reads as TGTGCCAGCAGCTTAGACCGAAACACCATATATTTT.